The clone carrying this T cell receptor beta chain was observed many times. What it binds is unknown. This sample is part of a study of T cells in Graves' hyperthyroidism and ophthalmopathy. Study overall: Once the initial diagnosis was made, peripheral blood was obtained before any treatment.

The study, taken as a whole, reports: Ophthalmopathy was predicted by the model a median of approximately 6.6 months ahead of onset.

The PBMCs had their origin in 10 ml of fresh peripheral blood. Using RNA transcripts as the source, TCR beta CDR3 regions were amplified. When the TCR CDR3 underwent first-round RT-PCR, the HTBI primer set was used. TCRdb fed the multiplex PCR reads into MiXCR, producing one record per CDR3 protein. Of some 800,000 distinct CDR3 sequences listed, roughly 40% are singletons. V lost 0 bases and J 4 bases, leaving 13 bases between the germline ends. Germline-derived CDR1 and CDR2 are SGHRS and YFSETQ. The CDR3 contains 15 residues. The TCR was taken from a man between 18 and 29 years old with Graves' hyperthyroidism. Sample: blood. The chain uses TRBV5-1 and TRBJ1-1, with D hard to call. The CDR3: CASSLDIRVGTEAFF. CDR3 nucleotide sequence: TGCGCCAGCAGCTTGGACATAAGGGTCGGCACTGAAGCTTTCTTT.